This entry concerns a single T cell receptor (beta chain). This clonotype was recorded at least ten times. No antigen is known for it. No much larger clone is present one base from it, and per-base qualities are unavailable. TCRdb lists the instrument as Illumina HiSeq 1500. TCRdb reprocessing: public reads trimmed at Q25 with fastp, clones called with MiXCR, in-frame beta chains kept. Each record represents a unique CDR3 protein, reported with the most common genes and DNA among its rows. The sample profile shows under 850,000 distinct CDR3 sequences; 30% to 35% of them were found once. The ten largest clones add up to about 20% of the sample. This sample was included in a study of T cell repertoires in cytomegalovirus infection (dated by TCRdb to about 2019). For the study in its entirety: The peptide stimulations were aimed at well-studied HLA-B-restricted epitopes as well as recently identified HLA-C-restricted CMV epitopes, whose presentation resists viral immunomodulation. Because public TCR beta signatures pointed to carriage of CMV infection together with the matching HLA type, the HLA type of each donor mattered for the analysis.

Read against the paper, the sample's treatment or condition label means: in vitro stimulation with specific CMV peptide epitopes to enrich CMV-specific T cells. The research as a whole found: Carriers of CMV infection plus the relevant HLA type were discriminated by the cumulative frequency of public TCR beta family members in the study cohort and in an independent roughly 400-donor cohort. The ex vivo response was dominated by HLA-C-restricted CMV-specific TCR beta clonotypes, and the single most frequent clonotype in two of eight donors was supplied by these HLA-C-restricted clonotypes.

Reading the germline V gene gives CDR1 SGHVS and CDR2 FQNEAQ. A distance of 15 bases separates the germline ends of V and J, which lose 4 bases and 2 bases respectively. The CDR3 starts with the cysteine, ends with the phenylalanine, and has 15 residues. The entry retains the CDR3 DNA only, 45 bases that are in frame from base 1. Recombination joined TRBV7-8 with TRBJ2-7; a tentative D call is TRBD1 (5 bases match). This material consisted of cultured PBMCs, taken from culture after CMV antigen stimulation. This clonotype was obtained from a human donor in good health (CMV status not recorded). Some clones in this sample may be carry-over from other donors' samples. The nucleotide sequence is TGTGCCAGCAGCTATATGGGGCTTTCAACCTACGAGCAGTACTTC. Protein translation: CASSYMGLSTYEQYF.